The rows below give T cell receptor beta chains drawn from one sample of a study of shared clonotypes between healthy human individuals. Clones were sequenced by immunoSEQ multiplex PCR, and TCRdb holds only the in-frame ones, with some missing. The profile covers roughly 1 million clones, with about 77% appearing a single time and 1.5% taken by the ten largest. The sample taken for sequencing was memory CD4+ T cells sorted from blood. These receptors were taken from a man in his late teens or twenties in good health. Both conserved end residues are part of each CDR3. D genes are given only for firm matches. The size field is filled for only some rows; it gives once, few, many or a size class.

j_call v_call clone_size d_call cdr3_aa cdr3_nt
TRBJ1-1 TRBV7-9 . . CASSPHLENTEAFF TGTGCCAGCAGCCCCCATCTGGAGAACACTGAAGCTTTCTTT
TRBJ1-2 TRBV6-1 . . CASSESPNYGYTF TGTGCCAGCAGCGAGAGTCCTAACTATGGCTACACCTTC
TRBJ1-1 TRBV28 few . CASSFAVNTEAFF TGTGCCAGCAGTTTCGCGGTGAACACTGAAGCTTTCTTT
TRBJ1-4 TRBV9 once . CASSVSGESEKLFF TGTGCCAGCAGCGTATCGGGAGAGAGTGAAAAACTGTTTTTT
TRBJ1-2 TRBV27 . TRBD1 CASSPTDRVGYTF TGTGCCAGCAGTCCTACAGACAGGGTTGGCTACACCTTC
TRBJ2-1 TRBV7-2 . . CASSLSYNEQFF TGTGCCAGCAGCTTATCGTACAATGAGCAGTTCTTC
TRBJ1-3 TRBV6-5 . . CASRTGTYGNTIYF TGTGCCAGCAGAACTGGGACGTATGGAAACACCATATATTTT
TRBJ2-7 TRBV28 . . CASAFPPARTGGAYEQYF TGTGCCAGCGCCTTTCCCCCAGCCAGGACCGGTGGCGCCTACGAGCAGTACTTC
TRBJ1-2 TRBV9 . . CANRPAVYGYTF TGTGCCAACAGGCCGGCCGTCTATGGCTACACCTTC
TRBJ2-2 TRBV19 . TRBD1 CATHRGPNTGELFF TGTGCCACCCACAGGGGGCCGAACACCGGGGAGCTGTTTTTT
TRBJ1-1 TRBV7-9 . . CASRRGRTDTEAFF TGTGCCAGCAGGCGGGGACGGACAGACACTGAAGCTTTCTTT
TRBJ2-5 TRBV7-4 . TRBD2 CASSSPGGPETQYF TGTGCCAGCAGCTCTCCGGGAGGGCCAGAGACCCAGTACTTC
TRBJ2-7 TRBV5-1 . . CASSPGQFSYEQYF TGCGCCAGCAGCCCTGGACAGTTCTCCTACGAGCAGTACTTC
TRBJ2-1 TRBV5-1 once . CASSLVGSSSYNEQFF TGCGCCAGCAGCTTGGTAGGCTCCAGCTCCTACAATGAGCAGTTCTTC
TRBJ2-5 TRBV2 . TRBD1 CASSVGQGVETQYF TGTGCCAGCAGTGTCGGACAGGGGGTTGAGACCCAGTACTTC
TRBJ2-5 TRBV20-1 . . CSARAGETQYF TGCAGTGCTAGAGCCGGGGAGACCCAGTACTTC
TRBJ1-2 TRBV5-1 . . CASSLVTAGYGYTF TGCGCCAGCAGCTTGGTCACGGCCGGCTATGGCTACACCTTC
TRBJ2-3 TRBV9 . TRBD2 CASSVGLGGAFSTDTQYF TGTGCCAGCAGCGTAGGCCTCGGGGGGGCCTTTAGCACAGATACGCAGTATTTT
TRBJ2-5 TRBV7-8 . . CASSLSSGRKETQYF TGTGCCAGCAGCCTTTCCAGTGGGCGCAAAGAGACCCAGTACTTC
TRBJ2-7 TRBV2 . TRBD2 CASNLAGLYEQYF TGTGCCAGCAACTTAGCGGGCCTCTACGAGCAGTACTTC
TRBJ1-6 TRBV10-2 . . CASSLAPLNSPLHF TGCGCCAGCAGCCTTGCGCCATTGAATTCACCCCTCCACTTT
TRBJ2-3 TRBV5-1 . TRBD1 CASRRTGEGTDTQYF TGCGCCAGCAGGCGGACAGGGGAGGGCACAGATACGCAGTATTTT
TRBJ2-7 TRBV5-1 . . CASSDGSSYEQYF TGCGCCAGCAGTGACGGAAGCTCCTACGAGCAGTACTTC
TRBJ2-1 TRBV14 . . CASSQDWSNPLPRLF TGTGCCAGCAGCCAAGACTGGTCAAATCCCCTCCCGAGGCTCTTC
TRBJ2-7 TRBV5-6 . . CASSQSSYEQYF TGTGCCAGCAGCCAAAGCAGCTACGAGCAGTACTTC
TRBJ2-5 TRBV5-1 once . CASRATASQETQYF TGCGCCAGCAGAGCGACAGCGTCCCAAGAGACCCAGTACTTC
TRBJ1-5 TRBV15 . . CATSRGRINQPQHF TGTGCCACCAGCAGAGGACGGATCAATCAGCCCCAGCATTTT
TRBJ2-2 TRBV4-3 once . CASSQGDSNTGELFF TGCGCCAGCAGCCAAGGGGACTCAAACACCGGGGAGCTGTTTTTT
TRBJ2-7 TRBV5-5 . TRBD2 CASSPTAGNLREQYF TGTGCCAGCAGCCCTACAGCGGGAAATCTCCGCGAGCAGTACTTC
TRBJ2-1 TRBV10-3 . . CAAGGGGYTDEQFF TGTGCCGCAGGGGGCGGGGGGTATACCGATGAGCAGTTCTTC
TRBJ1-5 TRBV7-2 . . CASSLVGDQPQHF TGTGCCAGCAGCTTAGTAGGAGATCAGCCCCAGCATTTT
TRBJ2-5 TRBV30 . TRBD2 CAWSVTAGGETQYF TGTGCCTGGAGTGTTACTGCCGGGGGGGAGACCCAGTACTTC
TRBJ1-6 TRBV6-1 . . CASSEAIQLGGLAPLHF TGTGCCAGCAGTGAAGCGATTCAGTTGGGGGGGCTGGCACCCCTCCACTTT
TRBJ1-2 TRBV11-2 . . CASSFDRSNYGYTF TGTGCCAGCAGCTTCGACAGGTCCAACTATGGCTACACCTTC
TRBJ2-5 TRBV5-1 . . CASSTGTFYQETQYF TGCGCCAGCAGTACAGGGACCTTTTACCAAGAGACCCAGTACTTC
TRBJ1-4 TRBV7-2 . . CASSLEGSNEKLFF TGTGCCAGCAGCTTAGAGGGGTCTAATGAAAAACTGTTTTTT
TRBJ2-5 TRBV6-6 few . CASRSGSPKETQYF TGTGCCAGCAGGTCCGGGTCACCTAAAGAGACCCAGTACTTC
TRBJ2-6 TRBV2 many TRBD1 CASSEWDRASGANVLTF TGTGCCAGCAGTGAATGGGACAGGGCCTCTGGGGCCAACGTCCTGACTTTC
TRBJ1-1 TRBV7-2 once . CASSRRDKNTEAFF TGTGCCAGCAGCCGTCGCGACAAGAACACTGAAGCTTTCTTT
TRBJ2-5 TRBV2 . TRBD2 CASGLAGAPEETQYF TGTGCCAGCGGACTAGCGGGGGCACCTGAAGAGACCCAGTACTTC
TRBJ2-5 TRBV7-9 . TRBD2 CASSLPGTSGFQETQYF TGTGCCAGCAGCCTCCCCGGGACTAGCGGGTTCCAAGAGACCCAGTACTTC
TRBJ2-4 TRBV4-3 . . CASSQEWVRGNIQYF TGCGCCAGCAGCCAAGAATGGGTCCGGGGGAACATTCAGTACTTC
TRBJ2-5 TRBV28 . TRBD1 CASSLGQGPQETQYF TGTGCCAGCAGTTTGGGACAGGGCCCCCAAGAGACCCAGTACTTC
TRBJ2-3 TRBV5-1 . TRBD2 CASSPPGGSIDTQYF TGCGCCAGCAGCCCACCGGGCGGGAGTATAGATACGCAGTATTTT
TRBJ2-7 TRBV7-9 few . CASGWQGNEQYF TGTGCCAGTGGGTGGCAGGGAAACGAGCAGTACTTC
TRBJ2-3 TRBV5-4 few TRBD1 CASSLRQGADTQYF TGTGCCAGCAGCTTGCGACAGGGGGCGGATACGCAGTATTTT
TRBJ2-4 TRBV4-1 . . CASSPSVGGEVIQYF TGCGCCAGCAGCCCATCAGTGGGCGGGGAAGTCATTCAGTACTTC
TRBJ1-1 TRBV5-1 . . CASSLASGTEAFF TGCGCCAGCAGCTTGGCCTCTGGGACTGAAGCTTTCTTT
TRBJ2-2 TRBV7-7 once TRBD1 CASRPGQGTGELFF TGTGCTAGCAGACCGGGACAGGGAACCGGGGAGCTGTTTTTT
TRBJ2-2 TRBV11-2 . TRBD1 CASSIGTGVTGELFF TGTGCCAGCAGCATCGGGACAGGGGTCACCGGGGAGCTGTTTTTT
TRBJ2-2 TRBV5-4 . . CASSHRDKNTGELFF TGTGCCAGCAGTCACCGGGACAAAAACACCGGGGAGCTGTTTTTT
TRBJ2-3 TRBV2 once TRBD1 CASSGNRGADTQYF TGTGCCAGCAGCGGCAACAGGGGTGCAGATACGCAGTATTTT
TRBJ1-5 TRBV5-1 few . CASSIGSNQPQHF TGCGCCAGCAGTATAGGTAGCAATCAGCCCCAGCATTTT
TRBJ2-1 TRBV7-2 many . CASSPVSVGDNEQFF TGTGCCAGCAGCCCGGTATCGGTTGGCGACAATGAGCAGTTCTTC
TRBJ1-5 TRBV10-3 . TRBD1 CAISQQGGNQPQHF TGTGCCATCAGCCAACAGGGGGGCAATCAGCCCCAGCATTTT